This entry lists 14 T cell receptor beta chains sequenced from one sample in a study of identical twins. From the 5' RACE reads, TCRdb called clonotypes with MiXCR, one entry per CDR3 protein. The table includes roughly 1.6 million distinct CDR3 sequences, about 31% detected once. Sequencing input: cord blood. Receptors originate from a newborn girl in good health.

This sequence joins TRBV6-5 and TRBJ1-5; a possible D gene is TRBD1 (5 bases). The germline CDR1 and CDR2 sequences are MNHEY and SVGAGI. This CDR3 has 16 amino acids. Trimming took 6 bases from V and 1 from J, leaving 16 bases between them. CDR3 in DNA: TGTGCCAGCAGCCAGGACCGTAGGGGAAGCAATCAGCCCCAGCATTTT. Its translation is CASSQDRRGSNQPQHF.

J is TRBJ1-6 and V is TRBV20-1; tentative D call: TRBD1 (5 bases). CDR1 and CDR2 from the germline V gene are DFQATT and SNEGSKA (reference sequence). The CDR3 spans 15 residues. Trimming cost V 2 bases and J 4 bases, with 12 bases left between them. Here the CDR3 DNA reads TGCAGTGCTAGAAGGAGGGAGGGGTATAATTCACCCCTCCACTTT. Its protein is CSARRREGYNSPLHF.

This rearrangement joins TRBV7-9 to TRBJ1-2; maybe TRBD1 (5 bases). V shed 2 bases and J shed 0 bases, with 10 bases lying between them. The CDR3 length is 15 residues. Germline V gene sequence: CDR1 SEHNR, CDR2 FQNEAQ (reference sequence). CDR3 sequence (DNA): TGTGCCAGCAGCTTACTCGGGACTGCTAACTATGGCTACACCTTC. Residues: CASSLLGTANYGYTF.

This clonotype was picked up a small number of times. CDR3 amino acids: CASSRATSATDTQYF. DNA of the CDR3: TGTGCCAGCAGCCGAGCGACTAGCGCCACAGATACGCAGTATTTT. The V gene is TRBV3-1, the J gene TRBJ2-3, with 8 bases that match TRBD2. The V segment lost 4 bases and the J segment 2 bases; nucleotides outside the gene matches: 5. Per germline, CDR1 LGHDT and CDR2 YNNKEL (reference sequence). The CDR3 consists of 15 residues.

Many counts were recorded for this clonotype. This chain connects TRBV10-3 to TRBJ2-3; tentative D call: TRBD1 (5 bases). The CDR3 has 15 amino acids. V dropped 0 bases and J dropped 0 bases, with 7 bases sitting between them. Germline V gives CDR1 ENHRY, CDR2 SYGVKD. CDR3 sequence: CAISESTASTDTQYF. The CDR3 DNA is TGTGCCATCAGTGAGTCGACAGCGAGCACAGATACGCAGTATTTT.

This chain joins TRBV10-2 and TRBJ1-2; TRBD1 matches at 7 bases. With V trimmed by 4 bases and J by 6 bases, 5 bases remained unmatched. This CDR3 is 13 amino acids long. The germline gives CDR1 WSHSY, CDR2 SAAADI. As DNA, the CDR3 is TGCGCCAGCAGTGTGGACAGGAGGAATGGCTACACCTTC. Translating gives CASSVDRRNGYTF.

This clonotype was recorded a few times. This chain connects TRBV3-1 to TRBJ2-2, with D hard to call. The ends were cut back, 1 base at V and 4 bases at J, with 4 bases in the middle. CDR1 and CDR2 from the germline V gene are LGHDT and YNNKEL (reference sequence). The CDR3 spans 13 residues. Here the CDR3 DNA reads TGTGCCAGCAGCCAAGCGGGCACCGGGGAGCTGTTTTTT. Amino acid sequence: CASSQAGTGELFF.

CDR3 protein: CASSFVGLSYEQYF. In nucleotides, the CDR3 is TGCGCCAGCAGCTTCGTGGGGCTCTCCTACGAGCAGTACTTC. The gene calls are TRBV5-1 and TRBJ2-7; a weak D match, TRBD1 (5 bases). The V gene's germline CDR1 is SGHRS and CDR2 YFSETQ. Trimming removed 2 bases from V and 0 bases from J, with 9 bases in between. The CDR3 sequence is 14 residues long.

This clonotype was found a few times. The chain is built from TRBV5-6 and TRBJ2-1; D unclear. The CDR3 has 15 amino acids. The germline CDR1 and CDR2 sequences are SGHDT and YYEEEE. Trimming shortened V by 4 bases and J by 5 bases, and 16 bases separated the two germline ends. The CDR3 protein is CASSPRKPPNNEQFF. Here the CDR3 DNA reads TGTGCCAGCAGCCCTCGAAAGCCCCCTAACAATGAGCAGTTCTTC.

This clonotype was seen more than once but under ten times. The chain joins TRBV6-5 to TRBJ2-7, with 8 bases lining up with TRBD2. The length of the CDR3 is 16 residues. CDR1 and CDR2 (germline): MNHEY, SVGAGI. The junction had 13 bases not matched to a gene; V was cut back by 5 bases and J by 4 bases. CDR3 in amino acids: CASSTLAAGGLYEQYF. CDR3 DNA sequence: TGTGCCAGCAGTACCCTTGCGGCGGGAGGTTTGTACGAGCAGTACTTC.

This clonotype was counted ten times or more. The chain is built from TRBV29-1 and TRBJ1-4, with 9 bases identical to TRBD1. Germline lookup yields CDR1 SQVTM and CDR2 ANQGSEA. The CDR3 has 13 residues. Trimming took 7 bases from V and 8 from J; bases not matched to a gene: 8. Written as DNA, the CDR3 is TGCAGCGCCTCCTCGACAGGGGGGGAAAAACTGTTTTTT. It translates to CSASSTGGEKLFF. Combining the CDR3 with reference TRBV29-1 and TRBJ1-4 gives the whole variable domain SAVISQKPSRDICQRGTSLTIQCQVDSQVTMMFWYRQQPGQSLTLIATANQGSEATYESGFVIDKFPISRPNLTFSTLTVSNMSPEDSSIYLCSASSTGGEKLFFGSGTQLSVL.

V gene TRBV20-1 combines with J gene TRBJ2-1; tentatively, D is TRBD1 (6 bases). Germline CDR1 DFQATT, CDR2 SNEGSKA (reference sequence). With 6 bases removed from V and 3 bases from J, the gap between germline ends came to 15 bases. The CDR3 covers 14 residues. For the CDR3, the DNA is TGCAGTGCGAGACGGACAGCTTACTACAATGAGCAGTTCTTC. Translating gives CSARRTAYYNEQFF.

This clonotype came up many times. The CDR3 reads CASSSRRGIRYEQYF. The CDR3 DNA sequence: TGTGCCAGCAGTTCCCGCAGGGGAATTCGGTACGAGCAGTACTTC. J is TRBJ2-7 and V is TRBV12-3 or TRBV12-4; weak D call: TRBD1 (6 bases). This CDR3 is 15 amino acids long. V lost 4 bases to trimming and J lost 4 bases, with 17 bases between them.

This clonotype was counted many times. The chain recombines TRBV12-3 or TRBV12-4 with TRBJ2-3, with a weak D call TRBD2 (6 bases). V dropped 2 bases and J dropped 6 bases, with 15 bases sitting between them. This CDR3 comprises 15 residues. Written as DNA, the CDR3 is TGTGCCAGCAGTTTACCCCGACTGGGACTGGATACGCAGTATTTT. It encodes CASSLPRLGLDTQYF.